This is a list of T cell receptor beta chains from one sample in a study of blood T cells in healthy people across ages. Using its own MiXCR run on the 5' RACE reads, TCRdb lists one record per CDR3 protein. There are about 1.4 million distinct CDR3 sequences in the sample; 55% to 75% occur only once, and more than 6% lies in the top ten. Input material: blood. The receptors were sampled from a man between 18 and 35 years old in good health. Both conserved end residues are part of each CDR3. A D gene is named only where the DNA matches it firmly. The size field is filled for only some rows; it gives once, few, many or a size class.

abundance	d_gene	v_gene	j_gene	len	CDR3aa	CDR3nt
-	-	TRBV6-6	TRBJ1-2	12	CASSSDGYGCTF	TGTGCCAGCAGTTCGGATGGCTATGGCTGCACCTTC
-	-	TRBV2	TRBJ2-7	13	CASTPQLAYEQYF	TGTGCCAGCACGCCTCAGCTAGCCTACGAGCAGTACTTC
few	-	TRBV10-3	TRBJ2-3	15	CAISDQGGDTDTQYF	TGTGCCATCAGTGATCAGGGGGGAGACACAGATACGCAGTATTTT
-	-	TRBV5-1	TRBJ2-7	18	CASSLAASTASLVYEQYF	TGCGCCAGCAGCTTGGCGGCATCGACAGCCAGCCTAGTATACGAGCAGTACTTC
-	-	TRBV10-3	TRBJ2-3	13	CAIKRHRPDTQYF	TGTGCCATCAAACGCCACCGGCCGGATACGCAGTATTTT
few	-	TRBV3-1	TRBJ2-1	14	CASTSQGTYNEQFF	TGTGCCAGCACCTCGCAGGGAACTTACAATGAGCAGTTCTTC
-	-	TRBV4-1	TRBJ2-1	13	CASSQSLSSWQFF	TGCGCCAGCAGCCAATCTTTAAGCTCCTGGCAGTTCTTC
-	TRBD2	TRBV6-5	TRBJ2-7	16	CASSYETGGSPYEQYF	TGTGCCAGCAGTTACGAGACGGGAGGTAGTCCCTACGAGCAGTACTTC
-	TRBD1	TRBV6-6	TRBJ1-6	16	CASSPTQGTYNSPLHF	TGTGCCAGCAGTCCGACACAGGGGACCTATAATTCACCCCTCCACTTT
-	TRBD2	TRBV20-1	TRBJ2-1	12	CSAPGGSNEQFF	TGCAGTGCCCCGGGAGGGTCGAATGAGCAGTTCTTC
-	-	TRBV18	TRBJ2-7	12	CASSPFEHEQYF	TGTGCCAGCTCACCATTCGAGCACGAGCAGTACTTC
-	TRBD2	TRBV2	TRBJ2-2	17	CASSVSGTSGYTGELFF	TGTGCCAGCAGTGTTTCCGGGACTAGCGGCTACACCGGGGAGCTGTTTTTT
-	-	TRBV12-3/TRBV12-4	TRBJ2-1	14	CASSFEGIYNEQFF	TGTGCCAGCAGTTTCGAGGGTATCTACAATGAGCAGTTCTTC
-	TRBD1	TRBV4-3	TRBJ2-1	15	CASSQVLGGHNEQFF	TGCGCCAGCAGCCAAGTCCTAGGGGGCCACAATGAGCAGTTCTTC
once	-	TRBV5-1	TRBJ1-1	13	CASTAGGNTEAFF	TGCGCCAGCACCGCGGGTGGGAACACTGAAGCTTTCTTT
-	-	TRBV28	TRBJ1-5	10	CASGSQPQHF	TGTGCCAGCGGTAGTCAGCCCCAGCATTTT
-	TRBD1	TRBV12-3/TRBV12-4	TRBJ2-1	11	CASSFGDREFF	TGTGCCAGCAGTTTTGGGGACAGGGAGTTCTTC
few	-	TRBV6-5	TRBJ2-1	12	CASSRRGNEQFF	TGTGCCAGCAGTCGGAGGGGCAATGAGCAGTTCTTC
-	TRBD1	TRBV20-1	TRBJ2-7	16	CSARDERQGVSYEQYF	TGCAGTGCTAGAGACGAACGACAGGGGGTCTCCTACGAGCAGTACTTC
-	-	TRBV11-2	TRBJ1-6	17	CASSLRRAHSYNSPLHF	TGTGCCAGCAGCCTCAGACGGGCGCACTCCTATAATTCACCCCTCCACTTT
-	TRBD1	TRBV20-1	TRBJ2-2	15	CSAADRGISTGELFF	TGCAGTGCTGCCGACAGGGGAATTAGCACCGGGGAGCTGTTTTTT
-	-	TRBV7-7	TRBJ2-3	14	CASSLDRFTDTQYF	TGTGCCAGCAGCTTAGACCGTTTTACAGATACGCAGTATTTT
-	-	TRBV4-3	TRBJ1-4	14	CASSQRLTNEKLFF	TGCGCCAGCAGCCAGAGGCTAACTAATGAAAAACTGTTTTTT
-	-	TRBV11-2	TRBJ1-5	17	CASSLDMVPSSNQPQHF	TGTGCCAGCAGCTTAGATATGGTGCCGTCTAGCAATCAGCCCCAGCATTTT
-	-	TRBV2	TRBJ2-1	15	CASSTRQPTYNEQFF	TGTGCCAGCAGTACAAGACAGCCGACCTACAATGAGCAGTTCTTC
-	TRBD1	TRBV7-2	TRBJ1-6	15	CASRRDRVGGSPLHF	TGTGCCAGCAGACGGGACAGGGTCGGTGGTTCACCCCTCCACTTT
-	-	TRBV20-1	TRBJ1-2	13	CSAPAGTNYGYTF	TGCAGTGCTCCCGCCGGGACGAACTATGGCTACACCTTC
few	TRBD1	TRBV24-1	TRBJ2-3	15	CATSDPGQSTDTQYF	TGTGCCACCAGTGATCCGGGACAGAGTACAGATACGCAGTATTTT
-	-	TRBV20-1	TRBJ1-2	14	CSARDGRTVDGYTF	TGCAGTGCTAGAGATGGCCGGACAGTAGATGGCTACACCTTC
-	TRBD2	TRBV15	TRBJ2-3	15	CATSPSGGLTDTQYF	TGTGCCACCAGTCCTAGCGGGGGGCTCACAGATACGCAGTATTTT
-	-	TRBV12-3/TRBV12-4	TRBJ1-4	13	CASSRNSNEKLFF	TGTGCCAGCAGCCGGAACTCAAATGAAAAACTGTTTTTT
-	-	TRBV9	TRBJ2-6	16	CASSSDPGSGANVLTF	TGTGCCAGCAGTTCAGACCCGGGTTCGGGGGCCAACGTCCTGACTTTC
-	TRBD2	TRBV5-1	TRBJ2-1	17	CASSPKLAGSSYNEQFF	TGCGCCAGCAGCCCGAAACTAGCGGGGAGCTCCTACAATGAGCAGTTCTTC
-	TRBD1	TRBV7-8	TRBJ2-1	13	CASTPGQLNEQFF	TGTGCCAGCACCCCGGGACAGCTCAATGAGCAGTTCTTC
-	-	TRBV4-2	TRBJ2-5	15	CASSQDRQAEETQYF	TGTGCCAGCAGCCAAGACCGACAGGCTGAAGAGACCCAGTACTTC
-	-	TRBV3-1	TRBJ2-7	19	CASSAPDVFGRHEPYEQYF	TGCGCCAGCAGCGCTCCCGATGTATTTGGAAGACACGAACCCTACGAGCAGTACTTC
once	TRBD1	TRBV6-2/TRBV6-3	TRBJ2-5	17	CASSYSTDRAYQETQYF	TGTGCCAGCAGTTACTCGACGGACAGGGCGTACCAAGAGACCCAGTACTTC
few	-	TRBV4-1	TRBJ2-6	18	CASSQEMPGTSGANVLTF	TGCGCCAGCAGCCAAGAAATGCCAGGGACCTCTGGGGCCAACGTCCTGACTTTC
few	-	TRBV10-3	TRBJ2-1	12	CATSVPYNEQFF	TGTGCCACCAGTGTGCCCTACAATGAGCAGTTCTTC
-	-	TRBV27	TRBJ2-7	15	CASSLSNRERYEQYF	TGTGCCAGCAGTTTATCCAACAGGGAACGCTACGAGCAGTACTTC
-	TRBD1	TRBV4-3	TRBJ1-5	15	CASRRDRYSNQPQHF	TGCGCCAGCCGCCGGGACAGGTATAGCAATCAGCCCCAGCATTTT
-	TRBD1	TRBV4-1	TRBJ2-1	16	CASSQTPGQGINEQFF	TGCGCCAGCAGCCAGACCCCGGGACAGGGGATCAATGAGCAGTTCTTC
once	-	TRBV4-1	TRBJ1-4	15	CASSQVAPPNEKLFF	TGCGCCAGCAGCCAAGTGGCCCCCCCTAATGAAAAACTGTTTTTT
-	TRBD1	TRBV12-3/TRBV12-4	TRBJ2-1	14	CASRPGTGLNEQFF	TGTGCCAGCAGACCCGGGACAGGGTTGAATGAGCAGTTCTTC
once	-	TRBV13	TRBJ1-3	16	CASSPRDRLSGNTIYF	TGTGCCAGCAGCCCGCGGGACCGACTCTCTGGAAACACCATATATTTT
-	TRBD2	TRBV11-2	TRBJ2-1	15	CASSLISGKDNEQFF	TGTGCCAGCAGCTTAATTAGCGGGAAGGACAATGAGCAGTTCTTC
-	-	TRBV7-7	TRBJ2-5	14	CASSIGGGDETQYF	TGTGCTAGCAGCATAGGAGGGGGCGACGAGACCCAGTACTTC
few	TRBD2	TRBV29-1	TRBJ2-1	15	CSEQPTSGSYNEQFF	TGCAGCGAGCAACCGACTAGCGGGAGCTACAATGAGCAGTTCTTC
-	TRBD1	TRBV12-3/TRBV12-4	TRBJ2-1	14	CASTPGQGSNEQFF	TGTGCCAGCACTCCGGGACAGGGAAGCAATGAGCAGTTCTTC